This T cell receptor beta chain was recorded in a study of cytomegalovirus exposure and HLA in healthy donors. The study, taken as a whole, reports: A later analysis revealed that TCR association rates differed between HLA loci, peaking at DRB1 and bottoming out at HLA-C.

PCR employed 60 Vbeta and 13 Jbeta primers. Repertoires were generated with immunoSEQ multiplex PCR, while TCRdb's copy carries only in-frame clones and drops some. The profile covers some 170,000 clones, with 80% appearing a single time and around a tenth taken by the ten largest. About this clone: The antigen is not known.

J was trimmed by 8 bases and V by 8 bases; bases with no gene match: 17. The V gene's germline CDR1 is SNHLY and CDR2 FYNNEI. This CDR3 is 16 amino acids long. This receptor was taken from a man aged 18-30 years in good health and CMV-seropositive. Sequenced material: PBMCs. The chain couples TRBV2 to TRBJ2-1; 8 bases match TRBD2. CDR3 coding DNA: TGTGCCAGCGGGGGACTAGTGGGGGGGCGGAACTATGAGCAGTTCTTC. Its protein is CASGGLVGGRNYEQFF.